This T cell receptor (beta chain) was identified during a study of blood T cell repertoires in COVID-19. For the study at large: PBMCs, B-cell-depleted T cells, or T cells provided the cDNA or gDNA that made up the material.

Clinical histories supplied by participants themselves formed the basis of cohort assignment. Two negative PCRs, clearance, or symptom resolution had been documented for recovered Cohort 3 donors. Clones were read by immunoSEQ multiplex PCR, and TCRdb kept only the in-frame ones, dropping some. The sample has about 230,000 clones, nearly 90% seen once. This CDR3 has 15 residues. V was clipped by 6 bases and J by 6 bases, with 18 bases between them. Germline V gives CDR1 SNHLY, CDR2 FYNNEI. There are a few counts of this clone. This rearrangement joins TRBV2 to TRBJ1-5; possibly TRBD1 for D (6 bases). Sequencing was performed on PBMCs or T cells enriched from blood (not recorded which). The sequence was obtained from a man under 40 who had recovered from COVID-19. The CDR3 loop is CASRGTGFYGQPQHF. The CDR3 nucleotides read TGTGCCAGCAGGGGAACAGGGTTCTACGGTCAGCCCCAGCATTTT.